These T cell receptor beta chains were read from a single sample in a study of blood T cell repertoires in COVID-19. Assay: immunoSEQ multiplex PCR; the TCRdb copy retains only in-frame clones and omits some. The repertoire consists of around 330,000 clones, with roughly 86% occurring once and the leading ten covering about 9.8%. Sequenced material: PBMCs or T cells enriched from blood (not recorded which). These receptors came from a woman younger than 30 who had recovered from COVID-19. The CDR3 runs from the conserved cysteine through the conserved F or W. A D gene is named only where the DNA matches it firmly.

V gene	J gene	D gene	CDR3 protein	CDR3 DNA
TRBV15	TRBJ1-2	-	CATSATRGGVYGYTF	TGTGCCACCAGCGCAACTCGGGGAGGGGTCTATGGCTACACCTTC
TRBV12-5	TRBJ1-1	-	CASGLPGGITEAFF	TGTGCTAGTGGTTTGCCAGGAGGGATCACTGAAGCTTTCTTT
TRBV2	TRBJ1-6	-	CASRARGVRSPLHF	TGTGCCAGCAGGGCTCGGGGAGTGAGGTCACCCCTCCACTTT
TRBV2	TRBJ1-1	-	CATAGQTNTEAFF	TGTGCCACCGCGGGGCAAACGAACACTGAAGCTTTCTTT
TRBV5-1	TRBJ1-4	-	CASSLFAGNNEKLFF	TGCGCCAGCAGCTTGTTTGCAGGGAATAATGAAAAACTGTTTTTT
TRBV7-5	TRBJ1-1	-	CVRSLGGDSYMNTEAFF	TGTGTCAGAAGCTTAGGCGGGGACAGCTACATGAACACTGAAGCTTTCTTT
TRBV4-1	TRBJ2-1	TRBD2	CASSQSATSGSGKQFF	TGCGCCAGCAGCCAAAGCGCTACTAGCGGGAGTGGGAAGCAGTTCTTC
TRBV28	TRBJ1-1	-	CASKMRTEAFF	TGTGCCAGCAAGATGAGAACTGAAGCTTTCTTT
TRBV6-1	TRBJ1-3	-	CASSEDRVSGNTIYF	TGTGCCAGCAGTGAAGACAGAGTCTCTGGAAACACCATATATTTT
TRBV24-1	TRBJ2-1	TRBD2	CATSDSGTRAYNEQFF	TGTGCCACCAGTGATTCTGGGACTAGGGCCTACAATGAGCAGTTCTTC